This T cell receptor beta chain comes out of a study of CD8 T cells in ankylosing spondylitis. General observations from the study: In ankylosing spondylitis blood, a motif of fewer than 10 highly homologous TCR beta variants appeared characteristic.

Germline V lookup: CDR1 SGHVS, CDR2 FNYEAQ. Trimming took 3 bases from V and 7 from J, leaving 12 bases between them. CDR3 length: 14 residues. Regarding this clonotype: No antigen is known for it.

TCRdb redid the calling of the 5' RACE reads with MiXCR, one entry per CDR3 protein. The sample records about 450,000 distinct CDR3 sequences, about 24% being singletons. The sample comprised blood, either unsorted or a sorted T cell fraction (not recorded which). The V gene is TRBV7-6, the J gene TRBJ2-2; D may be TRBD1 (5 bases). The clonotype comes from a male donor with ankylosing spondylitis. The CDR3 sequence: CASSFPGYGGELFF. CDR3 sequence (DNA): TGTGCCAGCAGCTTCCCAGGGTACGGCGGGGAGCTGTTTTTT.